This T cell receptor (beta chain) was sequenced for a study of cytomegalovirus exposure and HLA in healthy donors (TCRdb year 2017). As for the study more broadly: An earlier analysis of some 600 of the donors reported around 280 Gb of sequence data and around 110 million unique TCR beta sequences obtained from around 170 million T cells. About 280 gigabases of sequencing data and about 92 million unique TCR sequences made up an early release that covered approximately 700 HLA-typed donors. A later analysis re-examined previously published TCR beta repertoires from 610 or so donors and added high-resolution HLA genotyping to investigate patterns of TCR occurrence. Among the roughly 390 genotyped donors, more than 70% belonged to the genetic ancestry cluster associated with self-reported Caucasian donors. An earlier analysis of some 500 of the donors applied high-throughput TCR beta sequencing to assess whether each TCR beta V gene segment acted as functional or pseudogenic. About five DR-DQ haplotypes were treated as single units for association and clustering because of strong linkage in the cohort. On average, roughly 240,000 unique TCR beta nucleotide sequences were sequenced per donor among about 400 genotyped donors of the cohort, with roughly 18% of those sequences being non-productive. All discovery cohort repertoires had been generated on a single sequencing platform. Both class I and class II loci were covered by HLA typing, at four-digit resolution. Besides the first cohort of roughly 700 subjects, a separate validation cohort made up of 120 different subjects was used. Genome-wide SNP genotypes for about 55% of the roughly 670 donors were used in a later genetic analysis, which treated that subset as a discovery cohort. The T cell repertoires of around 670 subjects were profiled by immunosequencing and related to cytomegalovirus serostatus. The number of typed donors differed by locus: about 620-640 for A, B, C, DRB1 and DQB1; 500 to 550 for DQA1; over 600 for DPA1; and 450 to 480 for DPB1. The later analysis used no new phenotypic data to find candidate immune exposures, relying instead on TCR beta sequences and their occurrence across donors. The aim of the study was to test whether cataloging public T cell receptors could identify signatures of past pathogen exposure. Donor age, sex, ethnicity and CMV serostatus were compiled alongside the repertoire data. High-throughput TCR immunosequencing, statistical association of individual TCRs with disease status, and machine learning were combined to predict cytomegalovirus infection status.

The CDR3 runs 15 amino acids, cysteine and phenylalanine included. Here the CDR3 DNA is all that survives: 45 bases in frame from base 1. V is cut by 4 bases and J by 5 bases, and the space between the germline ends is 18 bases. The CDR1 and CDR2 encoded by the germline V gene are SGHRS and YFSETQ. In total, roughly 710 healthy bone marrow donors made up the cohort. At the time of sampling, all cohort members were nominally healthy, though unrecorded immune exposures were likely present. The donor was CMV seronegative and was included in the group of 352 seronegative cohort members. A peripheral blood sample was provided by each donor, and peripheral blood mononuclear cells were used for TCR beta sequencing. The Qiagen DNeasy Blood Extraction Kit was used to extract genomic DNA from the blood cell samples. Results the study describes overall, beyond this receptor: When HLA alleles, especially DR and DQ, strongly co-occurred, attributing TCR associations to individual alleles was difficult. The 87-base-pair reads could not distinguish some IMGT-functional V segments, including TRBV6-2 and TRBV6-3, so those segments were excluded. Compared with the roughly 670-donor mean, donors in an Asian-associated ancestry cluster had fewer N-insertions in productive TCRs, according to a later genetic analysis. A later analysis reported that several top co-occurrence clusters appeared linked to parvovirus B19, influenza, CMV and Epstein-Barr virus. A cluster of highly shared sequence variants was judged likely to be a technical artifact of the sequencing pipeline. In this cohort, only TCR beta chains were sequenced, and detectable features were limited by the absence of alpha or paired-chain data. In vitro tests confirmed that a few of the cytomegalovirus-associated TCR beta chains recognize cytomegalovirus antigens. A later analysis found that TCR association rates varied across HLA loci, with DRB1 alleles showing the most associated TCRs and HLA-C alleles the fewest. The classifier was reported to diagnose cytomegalovirus status with high specificity and sensitivity in both the original and validation cohorts. In a later analysis, most CMV-associated TCR beta chains were found to appear HLA-restricted, with HLA associations seemingly driven largely by CMV exposure. The presence/absence analyses assumed that sequencing depth was roughly uniform across donors, and that assumption may not be true. The authors suggested that the approach could potentially be generalized to other disease states and immunological phenotypes. While some public TCRs were present in many individuals, most TCR sequences turned up only very rarely across donors. About 17 rarely observed V segments, including chromosome 9 orphons, were excluded from the earlier analysis of almost 600 of the donors because counts were too low. A later analysis found that HLA-associated TCR beta chains were more clonally expanded and had lower generation probabilities than equally common non-associated chains. A total of 164 TCR beta chains were listed by the study as associated with cytomegalovirus. In a later genetic analysis, a missense DCLRE1C variant was associated with V-gene and J-gene trimming of TCR beta chains, and the association was replicated in an independent cohort. For the cohort, immune exposure information was limited to CMV serostatus. A further reported finding was that TCR beta sequences accurately predicted the HLA-A and HLA-B alleles for most subjects in the first cohort. In an earlier analysis of several hundred of the donors, most TCR beta V segments were observed in productive rearrangements about 87% or about 30% of the time, broadly matching IMGT annotations. HLA typing was unavailable for some donors at each locus, so association tests used only the typed subset. Correlated functional status among segregating V segments might be attributable to linkage disequilibrium, but an unknown experimental factor could not be ruled out. A later analysis associated 16,951 TCR beta sequences with specific HLA alleles at a false discovery rate of 0.05.

Receptor amplification or capture employed the immunoSEQ multiplex PCR assay. The multiplex PCR relied on a mix of 60 forward primers for TCR Vbeta segments and 13 reverse primers for TCR Jbeta segments. Amplification of the CDR3 region of rearranged TCR beta genes was performed with a multiplex PCR assay on genomic DNA. On the Illumina HiSeq System, the amplified TCR beta libraries were sequenced as 87-base-pair reads. On the authors' methods: A later analysis counted about 76 million unique TCR beta chains across the 666 repertoires, and around 9.9 million of these chains were shared by at least two donors. Raw reads were error-corrected and collapsed into unique sequences by a nearest-neighbor algorithm in which closely related sequences were merged to remove PCR and sequencing errors. To assign V, D and J gene segments, CDR3 sequences were aligned to IMGT reference sequences. For a sequence to be retained, a match of at least six nucleotides to both a V gene segment and a J gene segment was required. A rearrangement counted as productive if the CDR3 had no stop codons and remained in frame with V and J, and every other rearrangement counted as non-productive. Following IMGT convention, CDR3 was defined as the stretch from the second conserved V-encoded cysteine up to the conserved J-encoded phenylalanine. The earlier analysis of about 590 of the donors excluded sequences that lacked an unambiguous match to a single V gene segment. In an earlier analysis of 587 of the donors, V segments were called functional above 56.7% productive rearrangements and were called segregating when the between-donor standard deviation exceeded 5%. A statistical classification framework was built for diagnosing cytomegalovirus status from the catalog of TCR beta chain sequences. A later analysis assigned V and J genes by comparing TCR nucleotide sequences with IMGT/GENE-DB human TR gene sequences. The TCRdist pipeline was used in a later analysis to assign CDR3 sequences and most-parsimonious VDJ recombination scenarios. A later analysis defined each TCR beta chain by its CDR3 amino acid sequence plus V-gene family, and excluded reads lacking a unique V-gene family. As a way to deal with suspected cross-contamination and a sequencing artifact, a later analysis dropped 640 or so nucleotide sequences that were highly shared and had low generation probability. A later analysis calculated a clonal expansion index for each public chain from normalized within-repertoire ranks of inferred template counts. Generation probabilities in a later analysis came from a VDJ recombination model fitted to out-of-frame rearrangements, and those results were checked against IGoR. Hypergeometric tests were used in a later analysis to score TCR-TCR, TCR-HLA and TCR-CMV co-occurrence, with a repertoire-size bias correction applied to the TCR pairs. False discovery rates were estimated in a later analysis by permuting HLA or CMV assignments 20 times. In a later analysis, co-occurring TCRs were grouped with DBSCAN, and TCRdist sequence similarity was added when clustering was performed within HLA-allele-positive subsets. Repertoires with fewer than 30,000 or more than 120,000 public chains, plus five repertoires with anomalous nucleotide sharing, were excluded from co-occurrence clustering. The table comes from immuneACCESS by way of TCRdb, which keeps in-frame sequences with V and J called. Part of the clones is missing from these tables; in studies checked, under half for an unresolved V gene and the rest for unknown reasons. From that table come the V and J calls and clone size; the DNA was used to work out D and trimming. This sample lists 150,000 to 200,000 clones; around three quarters were detected once. Under 2% of the sample is in the top ten clones.

This clone appeared a single time. This receptor's antigen is unknown. Base quality data are lacking; no much larger clone is found one base away. The sequence derives from a man aged 25-45 years in good health and CMV-seronegative. In this chain, TRBV5-1 is recombined with TRBJ2-5; the best D guess is TRBD2, with 6 bases matching. Sequencing was performed on PBMCs. The CDR3 region reads CASSLGGREDETQYF. The DNA is TGCGCCAGCAGCCTCGGCGGGCGGGAAGACGAGACCCAGTACTTC.